This TCR beta chain was identified in a study of blood T cell repertoires in COVID-19. About the research overall: COVID-19 samples from acute and convalescent phases originated in the United States, Italy and Spain. The cDNA or gDNA used as material had been derived from T cells, B-cell-depleted T cells, or PBMCs.

The repertoire was sequenced with immunoSEQ multiplex PCR; TCRdb's copy has only in-frame clones and lacks some. The sample lists some 270,000 clones, 65% to 85% occurring once. The CDR3 covers 14 residues. From germline, CDR1 is SGHNT and CDR2 YENEEA. V was clipped by 2 bases and J by 0 bases, with 8 bases between them. The chain is built from TRBV11-3 and TRBJ2-7; D is possibly TRBD1 (5 bases). The origin of this receptor is a woman in her 40s who had recovered from COVID-19. The sequenced material came from peripheral blood. CDR3 protein: CASSLLGLSYEQYF. CDR3 DNA: TGTGCCAGCAGCTTATTGGGGCTCTCCTACGAGCAGTACTTC.